Below, 32 T cell receptor beta chains from the same sample are listed, as sequenced in a study of CD8+CD57+ T cells in acquired aplastic anemia (dated 2018 in TCRdb). TCRdb shows the sequencer as Illumina HiSeq 2000. TCR beta VDJ combination and CDR3 sequence profiling used genomic DNA as the template. The public reads were reanalyzed by TCRdb: fastp trimming at Q25, MiXCR alignment, in-frame beta chains only. Each entry is one CDR3 protein sequence, shown with its most common DNA and genes. The sample contains about 170,000 distinct CDR3 sequences, 35% to 55% of them found a single time. The ten largest clones represent about 1.1% of the sample. Sequenced: sorted CD4+, CD8+, or CD8+CD57+ T cells (not recorded which) from PBMCs. These receptors were taken from a human donor in good health.

This clonotype was seen repeatedly, ten times or more. J is TRBJ2-5 and V is TRBV6-6; 9 bases fit TRBD1. V trimming: 2 bases; J trimming: 5 bases; junction bases outside the gene matches: 12. Germline CDR1 is MNHNY and CDR2 is SVGAGI (reference sequence). This CDR3 comprises 17 residues. The CDR3 is CASSYTPNRGPRETQYF. The CDR3 nucleotides read TGTGCCAGCAGTTACACCCCGAACAGGGGGCCCAGGGAGACCCAGTACTTC.

This clonotype was recorded many times. The chain employs TRBV24-1 and TRBJ1-5, with D possibly TRBD1 on 5 matching bases. The CDR3 sequence is 12 residues long. Deletions cut 7 bases from V and 5 bases from J, with 8 bases between. CDR1 KGHDR and CDR2 SFDVKD come from the germline V gene. The CDR3 sequence: CATRQGDQPQHF. The CDR3 DNA sequence: TGTGCCACCAGGCAAGGGGATCAGCCCCAGCATTTT.

A remark on this clonotype: The conserved closing phenylalanine or tryptophan is absent in this CDR3, likely reflecting a read error. The chain recombines TRBV5-4 with TRBJ2-3, with 7 bases that match TRBD2. The V segment lost 4 bases and the J segment 0 bases; nucleotides outside the gene matches: 5. The CDR3 totals 15 residues. Germline V CDR1 and CDR2: SGHNT, YYREEE (reference sequence). The CDR3 reads CASSPLAASTDTQYL. The CDR3 DNA sequence: TGTGCCAGCAGCCCCCTAGCGGCTAGCACAGATACGCAGTATCTT.

J is TRBJ2-7 and V is TRBV10-3; TRBD2 agrees at 7 bases. CDR1 and CDR2 (germline): ENHRY, SYGVKD. The V and J ends lost 0 bases and 9 bases, in that order; junction bases with no gene match: 11. The CDR3 covers 15 residues. CDR3 DNA sequence: TGTGCCATCAGTGAGTCGCAGGGAGGGCTAACCGGGCAGTACTTC. Its protein is CAISESQGGLTGQYF.

This clonotype was observed at least ten times. Relative to the germline gene, one junction end is altered; a read error may explain this. This rearrangement joins TRBV5-4 to TRBJ2-5; D is perhaps TRBD1 or TRBD2 (5 bases each). This CDR3 region has 12 residues. Germline CDR1 and CDR2: SGHNT and YYREEE (reference sequence). The CDR3 spells CASSSNRDGEFF. The CDR3 DNA reads as TGTGCCAGCAGCTCCAACCGGGACGGAGAATTCTTC.

This clonotype was counted ten times or more. The chain employs TRBV7-9 and TRBJ1-2; 7 nucleotides line up with TRBD1. The CDR3 totals 15 residues. Trimming took 7 bases from V and 3 from J; bases not matched to a gene: 11. Per the germline V gene, CDR1 is SEHNR and CDR2 is FQNEAQ (reference sequence). The CDR3 region is CASTQGGEVHYGYTF. CDR3 DNA sequence: TGTGCCAGCACCCAGGGGGGGGAGGTGCACTATGGCTACACCTTC.

The genes are TRBV24-1 and TRBJ2-1; no clear D gene. Germline loops: CDR1 KGHDR, CDR2 SFDVKD. The CDR3 length is 13 residues. Trimming took 1 base from V and 8 from J, leaving 8 bases between them. The CDR3: CATSDFFADEQFF. In DNA form, the CDR3 reads TGTGCCACCAGTGATTTCTTTGCGGATGAGCAGTTCTTC.

This clonotype was detected a few times. The rearrangement links TRBV25-1 to TRBJ2-1, with no clear D. This CDR3 is built from 13 residues. Germline CDR1 is MGHDK and CDR2 is SYGVNS. The V and J ends lost 3 bases and 4 bases respectively, with 7 bases between them. CDR3 sequence: CASSDAGYNEQFF. DNA for the CDR3: TGTGCCAGCAGTGATGCCGGGTACAATGAGCAGTTCTTC.

Judged by abundance, this clonotype is medium-sized (0.01 to 0.1%). DNA of the CDR3: TGTGCCAGCAGTGGAGGGTCCGCCCGGGCTGAAGCTTTCTTT. Translated, it gives CASSGGSARAEAFF. This chain joins TRBV2 and TRBJ1-1; no clear D. The germline V and J ends were trimmed by 4 bases and 6 bases, with 15 bases remaining between them. The CDR3 length is 14 residues. Germline CDR1 SNHLY, CDR2 FYNNEI.

This chain's CDR3 is CSARVIRTSGNNEQFF. CDR3 bases: TGCAGTGCTAGAGTCATAAGGACTAGCGGAAACAATGAGCAGTTCTTC. The rearrangement uses TRBV20-1 and TRBJ2-1; 10 bases match TRBD2. The CDR3 totals 16 residues. J lost 5 bases, V lost 1 base, and 8 bases had no gene match. Germline lookup yields CDR1 DFQATT and CDR2 SNEGSKA (reference sequence).

Ten or more counts support this clonotype. The chain has TRBV19 and TRBJ1-2, with 7 bases lining up with TRBD1. From germline, CDR1 is LNHDA and CDR2 SQIVND (reference sequence). V was pared by 7 bases and J by 8 bases, with 16 bases of the junction left unmatched. CDR3 length equals 15 residues. The CDR3 reads CASTPRETGWDGYTF. In DNA form, the CDR3 reads TGTGCCAGTACCCCTCGGGAGACAGGGTGGGACGGCTACACCTTC.

V usage is TRBV28 and J usage is TRBJ1-5, with D possibly TRBD1 on 6 matching bases. With 7 bases removed from V and 7 bases from J, the gap between germline ends came to 20 bases. The germline CDR1 and CDR2 sequences are MDHEN and SYDVKM. This CDR3 spans 15 amino acids. The CDR3 bases are TGTGCCAGCACCCCTTTGCGGGGGGCCCAGCAGCCCCAGCATTTT. This encodes CASTPLRGAQQPQHF.

J is TRBJ1-2 and V is TRBV18; 9 nucleotides agree with TRBD1. The CDR3 loop spans 16 amino acids. Germline loops: CDR1 KGHSH, CDR2 LQKENI. The V gene end was trimmed by 1 base and the J gene end by 1 base; junction bases not matched to a gene: 4. CDR3 sequence: CASSPQGTGLNYGYTF. The CDR3 DNA reads as TGTGCCAGCTCACCACAAGGGACAGGGCTTAACTATGGCTACACCTTC.

A few counts support this clonotype. The chain has TRBV10-1 and TRBJ2-7, with TRBD1 as a possible D gene (6 bases). Germline V gives CDR1 WNHNN, CDR2 SYGVQD (reference sequence). This CDR3 comprises 16 residues. V was trimmed by 0 bases and J by 0 bases, leaving 12 bases between them. Here the CDR3 DNA reads TGCGCCAGCAGTGAGTCGGCAGGGGATAGCTCCTACGAGCAGTACTTC. The encoded protein is CASSESAGDSSYEQYF.

The rearrangement joins TRBV2 to TRBJ2-7; 9 bases fit TRBD2. The CDR3 is made up of 14 amino acids. Germline CDR1 is SNHLY and CDR2 is FYNNEI. V shed 7 bases, J shed 3 bases, and the junction held 7 bases outside the gene matches. In nucleotides, the CDR3 is TGTGCCAGCATAGCAGCGGGAGGTCGCTACGAGCAGTACTTC. This encodes CASIAAGGRYEQYF.

This chain uses TRBV5-1 with TRBJ2-2; possible D gene TRBD1, 5 bases. This CDR3 has 16 residues. V lost 0 bases, J lost 2 bases, and 11 bases lay in between. Germline CDR1 is SGHRS and CDR2 is YFSETQ. The CDR3 here is CASSLVQGLNTGELFF. The CDR3 bases are TGCGCCAGCAGCTTGGTTCAGGGCTTAAACACCGGGGAGCTGTTTTTT.

By frequency in the sample, this clonotype is medium-sized. The chain has TRBV10-2 and TRBJ1-5; possible D gene TRBD1, 6 bases. This CDR3 spans 13 amino acids. Germline loops: CDR1 WSHSY, CDR2 SAAADI. V shed 3 bases and J shed 7 bases, with 10 bases lying between them. The CDR3 nucleotides are TGCGCCAGCAGTGAAGGGGGGGGCCAGCCCCAGCATTTT. Translated: CASSEGGGQPQHF.

At least ten counts were recorded for this clonotype. The J gene is TRBJ1-4, the V gene TRBV19; 10 nucleotides line up with TRBD1. Germline V gene lookup returns CDR1 LNHDA and CDR2 SQIVND (reference sequence). Unmatched junction bases numbered 5, after V lost 5 bases and J lost 5 bases. The CDR3 spans 15 residues. DNA for the CDR3: TGTGCCAGTAGTGGAGGACAGGGGGAAAATGAAAAACTGTTTTTT. This gives the protein CASSGGQGENEKLFF.

Ten or more counts support this clonotype. This chain joins TRBV10-3 and TRBJ2-7; 9 nucleotides align to TRBD1. There are 13 residues in the CDR3. Germline V gives CDR1 ENHRY, CDR2 SYGVKD. V was pared by 10 bases and J by 5 bases, with 9 bases of the junction left unmatched. CDR3 bases: TGTGCCAGCCACCGGACAGGGGTCCACGAGCAGTACTTC. Translating it yields CASHRTGVHEQYF.

This clonotype appeared many times. For the CDR3, the DNA is TGTGCCAGCAGCCGGGTGGGGACTGAAGCTTTCTTT. Translated: CASSRVGTEAFF. The chain recombines TRBV5-6 with TRBJ1-1; D not resolved. The CDR3 totals 12 residues. Trimming removed 4 bases from V and 5 bases from J, with 9 bases in between. Germline V CDR1 and CDR2: SGHDT, YYEEEE. Based on the CDR3 plus reference TRBV5-6 and TRBJ1-1, the full variable domain is DAGVTQSPTHLIKTRGQQVTLRCSPKSGHDTVSWYQQALGQGPQFIFQYYEEEERQRGNFPDRFSGHQFPNYSSELNVNALLLGDSALYLCASSRVGTEAFFGQGTRLTVV.

In its sample, this clonotype was seen many times. V is TRBV9 and J is TRBJ2-7; maybe TRBD1 (6 bases). From germline, CDR1 is SGDLS and CDR2 YYNGEE. This CDR3 comprises 15 residues. Trimming left V 2 bases short and J 4 bases short, with 16 bases between. The DNA of the CDR3 is TGTGCCAGCAGCGTGACCTGGGGGCCGGGATACGAGCAGTACTTC. This sequence encodes CASSVTWGPGYEQYF.

In this sample, this clonotype turned up a few times. Just one base apart from a much larger clone, this may be a read error. The CDR3, as DNA: TGCGCCAGCAGTGAGGGGGGGGTCAATCAGCCCCAGCATTTT. This sequence encodes CASSEGGVNQPQHF. The V gene is TRBV10-1, the J gene TRBJ1-5; D might be TRBD1 (5 bases). Germline CDR1 and CDR2: WNHNN and SYGVQD (reference sequence). The V gene lost 2 bases and the J gene lost 3 bases, with 8 bases spanning the gap. CDR3 size: 14 residues.

The rearrangement links TRBV12-3 or TRBV12-4 to TRBJ2-2, with TRBD1 identical over 8 bases. This CDR3 is built from 17 residues. J was trimmed by 1 base and V by 0 bases; bases with no gene match: 4. The chain's CDR3 is CASSLALRGRNTGELFF. In nucleotides, the CDR3 is TGTGCCAGCAGTTTAGCGCTCAGGGGGCGGAACACCGGGGAGCTGTTTTTT.

The chain couples TRBV29-1 to TRBJ1-2; TRBD1 aligns across 7 bases. CDR1 and CDR2 from the germline V gene are SQVTM and ANQGSEA. J gave up 2 bases and V 3 bases, and 3 bases lay outside the gene matches. There are 13 residues in the CDR3. The CDR3 DNA reads as TGCAGCGTTGAGTTGGGACAGAACTATGGCTACACCTTC. It encodes CSVELGQNYGYTF.

This clonotype has a count of ten or more. The V gene is TRBV9, the J gene TRBJ1-1; D perhaps matches TRBD1 (5 bases). V lost 5 bases, J lost 0 bases, and 11 bases lay in between. The germline V gene encodes CDR1 SGDLS and CDR2 YYNGEE. The CDR3 sequence is 14 residues long. The CDR3 region has the DNA TGTGCCAGCAGAGGGGACCGAATGAACACTGAAGCTTTCTTT. Protein product: CASRGDRMNTEAFF.

J is TRBJ1-6 and V is TRBV5-1; D perhaps matches TRBD1 (6 bases). The CDR3 spans 14 residues. The germline gives CDR1 SGHRS, CDR2 YFSETQ. V was trimmed by 4 bases and J by 11 bases, leaving 16 bases between them. CDR3 DNA sequence: TGCGCCAGCAGCGGGGACATCCAAACTGCACCCCTCCACTTT. This translates into CASSGDIQTAPLHF.

The gene calls are TRBV11-2 and TRBJ2-1, with 7 bases lining up with TRBD2. The germline gives CDR1 SGHAT, CDR2 FQNNGV. The CDR3 covers 17 residues. V lost 3 bases and J lost 3; bases outside the gene matches: 11. DNA of the CDR3: TGTGCCAGCAGCTTGATCCTAGCGGCAACTCTCTACAATGAGCAGTTCTTC. Its protein product is CASSLILAATLYNEQFF.

This clonotype appeared a few times. The chain has TRBV15 and TRBJ1-3, with 7 positions matching TRBD1. The CDR3 has 15 residues. The J segment lost 0 bases and the V segment lost 3 bases, leaving 2 bases of the junction unmatched. From germline, CDR1 is LNHNV and CDR2 YYDKDF (reference sequence). The CDR3 is CATSSDRVSGNTIYF. The DNA of the CDR3 is TGTGCCACCAGCAGTGACAGGGTCTCTGGAAACACCATATATTTT.

The chain uses TRBV6-1 and TRBJ1-1; D call uncertain. The CDR3 has 16 amino acids. Germline-derived CDR1 and CDR2 are MNHNS and SASEGT. Trimming took off 3 bases at V and 1 base at J, with 15 bases between the two ends. The CDR3 nucleotides read TGTGCCAGCAGTGACCGGGAAAAGGGCAGGAACACTGAAGCTTTCTTT. Translation gives CASSDREKGRNTEAFF.

J is TRBJ2-1 and V is TRBV24-1; no firm D call. The CDR3 loop spans 15 amino acids. The germline gives CDR1 KGHDR, CDR2 SFDVKD. V lost 2 bases and J 2 bases, leaving 9 bases between the germline ends. CDR3 nucleotide sequence: TGTGCCACCAGTGATTCCCAGGTCCCCTACAATGAGCAGTTCTTC. As protein: CATSDSQVPYNEQFF.

A word on this clonotype: A clone one base away is much larger, so this may be a read error. The chain is built from TRBV5-1 and TRBJ2-3; D is perhaps TRBD1 (6 bases). The germline gives CDR1 SGHRS, CDR2 YFSETQ. This CDR3 is 13 amino acids long. CDR3 nucleotides: TGCGCCAACAGCCCCCAGGGGCCGTTCGAGAGGTATTTT. Its protein product is CANSPQGPFERYF.

This clonotype was detected ten times or more. The chain has TRBV20-1 and TRBJ1-1; 9 bases line up with TRBD1. The V gene end was trimmed by 6 bases and the J gene end by 3 bases; junction bases not matched to a gene: 11. This CDR3 comprises 15 residues. Per the germline V gene, CDR1 is DFQATT and CDR2 is SNEGSKA (reference sequence). The CDR3 region has the DNA TGCAGTGCCGACGCCGGGACAGGGTTCGACACTGAAGCTTTCTTT. Protein product: CSADAGTGFDTEAFF.